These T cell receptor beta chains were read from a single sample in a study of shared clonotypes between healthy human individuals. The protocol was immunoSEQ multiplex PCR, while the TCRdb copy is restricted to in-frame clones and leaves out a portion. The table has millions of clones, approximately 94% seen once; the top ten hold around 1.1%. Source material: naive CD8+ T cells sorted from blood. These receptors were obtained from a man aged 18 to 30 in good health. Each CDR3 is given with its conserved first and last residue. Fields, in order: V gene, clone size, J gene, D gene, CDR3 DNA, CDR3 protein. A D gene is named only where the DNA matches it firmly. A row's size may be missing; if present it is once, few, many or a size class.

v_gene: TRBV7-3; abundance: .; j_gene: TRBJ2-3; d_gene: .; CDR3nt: TGTGCCAGCAGCTTAACGTTGCACCCGGATACGCAGTATTTT; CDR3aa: CASSLTLHPDTQYF
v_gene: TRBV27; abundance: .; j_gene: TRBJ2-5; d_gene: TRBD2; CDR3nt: TGTGCCAGCAGTACCCTAGCGGGGGCTCGTGAGACCCAGTACTTC; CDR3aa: CASSTLAGARETQYF
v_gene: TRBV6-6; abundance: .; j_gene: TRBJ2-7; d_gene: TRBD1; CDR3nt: TGTGCCAGCAGTTACTCGGGACAGGGGTCCCACGAGCAGTACTTC; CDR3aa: CASSYSGQGSHEQYF
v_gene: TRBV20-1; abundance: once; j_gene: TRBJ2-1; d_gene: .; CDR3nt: TGCAGTGCTAGCCCTTTAGCTTCGTTCTTC; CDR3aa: CSASPLASFF
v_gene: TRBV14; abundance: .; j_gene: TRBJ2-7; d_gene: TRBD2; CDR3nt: TGTGCCAGCAGCTGGACTAGTAGGTCGGGCGAGCAGTACTTC; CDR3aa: CASSWTSRSGEQYF
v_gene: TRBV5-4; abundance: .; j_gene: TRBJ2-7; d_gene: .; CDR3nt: TGTGCCAGCAGCTTTTCGGGGGGCGCCTACGAGCAGTACTTC; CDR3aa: CASSFSGGAYEQYF
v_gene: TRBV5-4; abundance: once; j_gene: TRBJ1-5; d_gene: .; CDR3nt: TGTGCCAGCAGCTTGGGAGGATCGCCCCAGCATTTT; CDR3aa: CASSLGGSPQHF
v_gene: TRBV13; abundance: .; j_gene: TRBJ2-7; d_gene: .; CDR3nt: TGTGCCAGCAGCTTAGGCAGTCCCTACGAGCAGTACTTC; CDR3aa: CASSLGSPYEQYF
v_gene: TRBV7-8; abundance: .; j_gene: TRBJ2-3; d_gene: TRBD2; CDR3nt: TGTGCCAGCAGCTCAAGGGTAGCGGGAGGCCCGGATACGCAGTATTTT; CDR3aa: CASSSRVAGGPDTQYF
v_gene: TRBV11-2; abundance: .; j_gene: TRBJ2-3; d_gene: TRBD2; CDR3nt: TGTGCCAGCAGCTTAATAGTCGGGGGGTCGGCAGATACGCAGTATTTT; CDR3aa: CASSLIVGGSADTQYF
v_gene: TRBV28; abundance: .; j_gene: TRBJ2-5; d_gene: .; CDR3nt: TGTGCCAGCAGTTTGAACATGGTGGAGACCCAGTACTTC; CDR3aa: CASSLNMVETQYF
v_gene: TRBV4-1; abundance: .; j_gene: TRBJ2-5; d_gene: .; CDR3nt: TGCGCCAGCAGCCAAGAGGAGGAAGAGACCCAGTACTTC; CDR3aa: CASSQEEEETQYF
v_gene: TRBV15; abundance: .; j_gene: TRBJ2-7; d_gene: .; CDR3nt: TGTGCCACCAGCACCCCTTCCAGCAACGAGCAGTACTTC; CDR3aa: CATSTPSSNEQYF
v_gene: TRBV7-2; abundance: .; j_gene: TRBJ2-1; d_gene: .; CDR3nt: TGTGCCAGCAGCCCACCCCGGGGGGCGAGTAGGAACAATGAGCAGTTCTTC; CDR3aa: CASSPPRGASRNNEQFF
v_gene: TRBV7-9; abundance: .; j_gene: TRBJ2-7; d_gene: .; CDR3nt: TGTGCCAGCAGCTTAAGTAACGGGGGCAGGAGCTCCTACGAGCAGTACTTC; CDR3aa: CASSLSNGGRSSYEQYF
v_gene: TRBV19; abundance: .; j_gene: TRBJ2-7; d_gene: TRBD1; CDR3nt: TGTGCCAGTACCGAGAGAGACAGGGTCCACGAGCAGTACTTC; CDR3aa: CASTERDRVHEQYF
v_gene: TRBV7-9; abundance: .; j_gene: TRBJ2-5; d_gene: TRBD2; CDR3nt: TGTGCCAGCAGCACGTGGGGACTAGCGGAAGAGACCCAGTACTTC; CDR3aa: CASSTWGLAEETQYF
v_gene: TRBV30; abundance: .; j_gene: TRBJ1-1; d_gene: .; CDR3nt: TGTGCCTGCAGACCCATAGGGTCCAACACTGAAGCTTTCTTT; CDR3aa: CACRPIGSNTEAFF
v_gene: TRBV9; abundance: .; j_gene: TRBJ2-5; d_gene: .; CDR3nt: TGTGCCAGCAGCGTAGAGGGGACGGTGGTGGAGACCCAGTACTTC; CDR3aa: CASSVEGTVVETQYF
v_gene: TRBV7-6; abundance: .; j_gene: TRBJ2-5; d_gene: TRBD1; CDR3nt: TGTGCCAGCAGCTTAGGTTCGGGGACAGAAGAGACCCAGTACTTC; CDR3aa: CASSLGSGTEETQYF
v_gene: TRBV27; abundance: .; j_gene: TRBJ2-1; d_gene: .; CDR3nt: TGTGCCAGCAGTTTATTCGCAGGTAGCGGAACTGGAGAGTTCTTC; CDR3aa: CASSLFAGSGTGEFF
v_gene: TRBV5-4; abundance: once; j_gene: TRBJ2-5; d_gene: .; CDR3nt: TGTGCCAGCAGCTTCGACGAGGGGAACCAGTACTTC; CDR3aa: CASSFDEGNQYF
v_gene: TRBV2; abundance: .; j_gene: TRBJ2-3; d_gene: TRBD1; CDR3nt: TGTGCCAGCAGGGGTGGGGACAGTCAGACCACAGATACGCAGTATTTT; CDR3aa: CASRGGDSQTTDTQYF
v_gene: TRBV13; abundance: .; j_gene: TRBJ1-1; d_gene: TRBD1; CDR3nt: TGTGCCAGCTATTCGACAGGGGCTCCGGACGCTTTCTTT; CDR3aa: CASYSTGAPDAFF
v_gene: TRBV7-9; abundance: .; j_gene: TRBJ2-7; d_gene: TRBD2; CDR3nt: TGTGCCAGCAGCTTAGTCGGAGCGGGGTGGGAGCAGTACTTC; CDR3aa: CASSLVGAGWEQYF
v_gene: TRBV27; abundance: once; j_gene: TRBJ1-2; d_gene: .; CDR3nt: TGTGCCAGCAGGGAAGGGGATGATAGCTATGGCTACACCTTC; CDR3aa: CASREGDDSYGYTF
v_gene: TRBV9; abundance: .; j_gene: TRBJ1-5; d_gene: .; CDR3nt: TGTGCCAGCAGCCCGTCCGGCGGGGGTCAGCCCCAGCATTTT; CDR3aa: CASSPSGGGQPQHF
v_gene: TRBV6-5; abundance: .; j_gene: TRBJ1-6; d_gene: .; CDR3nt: TGTGCCAGCAGTTCCCCGGGGGGGACCTCACCCCTCCACTTT; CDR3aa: CASSSPGGTSPLHF
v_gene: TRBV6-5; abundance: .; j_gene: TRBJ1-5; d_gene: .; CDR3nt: TGTGCCAGCAGTTACTCGACCAGTAGCAATCAGCCCCAGCATTTT; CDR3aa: CASSYSTSSNQPQHF
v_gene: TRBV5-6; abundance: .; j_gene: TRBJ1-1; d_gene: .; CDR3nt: TGTGCCAGCAGCTACAAACAGGGATCCATGAACACTGAAGCTTTCTTT; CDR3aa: CASSYKQGSMNTEAFF
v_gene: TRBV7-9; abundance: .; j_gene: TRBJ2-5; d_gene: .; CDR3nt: TGTGCCAGCAGCAAAGGCCCCCAAGAGACCCAGTACTTC; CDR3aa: CASSKGPQETQYF
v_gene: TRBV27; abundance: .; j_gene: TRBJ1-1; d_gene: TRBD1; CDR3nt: TGTGCCAGCAGTTTGGACAGGGGGAACACTGAAGCTTTCTTT; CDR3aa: CASSLDRGNTEAFF
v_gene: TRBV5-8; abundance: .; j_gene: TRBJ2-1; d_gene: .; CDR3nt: TGTGCCAGCAGTACCGCAAAGGGGCAGTTCTTC; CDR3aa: CASSTAKGQFF
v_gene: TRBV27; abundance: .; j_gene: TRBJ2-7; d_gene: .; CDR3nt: TGTGCCAGCAGTTTGGCCGGGACAAAAAACCCCTACGAGCAGTACTTC; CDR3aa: CASSLAGTKNPYEQYF
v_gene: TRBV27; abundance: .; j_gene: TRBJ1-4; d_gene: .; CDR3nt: TGTGCCAGCAGCCTACTCTTGGGGGAAAAACTGTTTTTT; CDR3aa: CASSLLLGEKLFF
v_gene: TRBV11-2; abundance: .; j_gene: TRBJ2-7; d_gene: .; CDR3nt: TGTGCCAGCAGCATACAAGGAGGCGAGCAGTACTTC; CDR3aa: CASSIQGGEQYF
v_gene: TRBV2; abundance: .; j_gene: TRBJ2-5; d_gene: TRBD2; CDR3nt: TGTGCCAGCAGAGAGACTAGCGGGGGCCGGGAGACCCAGTACTTC; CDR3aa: CASRETSGGRETQYF